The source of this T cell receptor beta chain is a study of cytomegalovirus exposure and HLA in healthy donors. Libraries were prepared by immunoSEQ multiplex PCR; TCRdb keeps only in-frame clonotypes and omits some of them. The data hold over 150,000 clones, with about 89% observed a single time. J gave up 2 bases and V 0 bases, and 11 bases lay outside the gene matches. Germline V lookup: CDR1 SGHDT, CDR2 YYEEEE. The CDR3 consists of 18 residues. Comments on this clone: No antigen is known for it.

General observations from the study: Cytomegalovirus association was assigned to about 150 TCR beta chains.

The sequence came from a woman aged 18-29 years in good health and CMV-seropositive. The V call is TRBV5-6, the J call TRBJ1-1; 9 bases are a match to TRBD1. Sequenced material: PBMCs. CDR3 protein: CASSLAGGTGSVNTEAFF. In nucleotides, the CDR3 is TGTGCCAGCAGCTTGGCAGGGGGGACAGGGTCCGTTAACACTGAAGCTTTCTTT.